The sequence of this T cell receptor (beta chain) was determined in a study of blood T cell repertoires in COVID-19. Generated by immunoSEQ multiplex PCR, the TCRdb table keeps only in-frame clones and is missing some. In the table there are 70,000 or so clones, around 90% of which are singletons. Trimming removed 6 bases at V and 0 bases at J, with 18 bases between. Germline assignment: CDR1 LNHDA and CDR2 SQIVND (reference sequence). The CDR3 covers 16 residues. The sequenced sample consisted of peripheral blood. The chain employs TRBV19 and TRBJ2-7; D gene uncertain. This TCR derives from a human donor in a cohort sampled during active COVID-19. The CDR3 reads CASSPLWRPSSYEQYF. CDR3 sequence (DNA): TGTGCCAGTAGCCCACTTTGGCGGCCGAGCTCCTACGAGCAGTACTTC.